These 25 T cell receptor beta chains came from one sample sequenced in a study of blood T cells in healthy people across ages. Combining a sample-barcoded 5' primer with a J-beta primer mix, a second PCR ran for about 7 to 11 cycles. In TCRdb, the 5' RACE reads were re-called with MiXCR into one record per CDR3 protein. This repertoire shows roughly 1.6 million distinct CDR3 sequences, roughly 32% found once; its top ten account for approximately 11%. Sequencing input: blood. These receptors came from a woman aged 25 to 39 in good health.

A few counts support this clonotype. The chain carries TRBV5-1 and TRBJ2-5; D might be TRBD2 (5 bases). The V and J ends lost 5 bases and 1 base respectively, with 15 bases between them. Germline values: CDR1 SGHRS, CDR2 YFSETQ. The CDR3 spans 15 residues. CDR3 amino acids: CASSFLSGTQETQYF. In nucleotides, the CDR3 is TGCGCCAGCAGTTTTCTGTCGGGAACCCAAGAGACCCAGTACTTC.

The V and J genes are TRBV2 and TRBJ2-3; 11 bases map to TRBD2. Looked up from germline, CDR1 is SNHLY and CDR2 is FYNNEI. J gave up 2 bases and V 6 bases, and 10 bases lay outside the gene matches. CDR3 length: 17 residues. CDR3 in amino acids: CASSDGTSGWATDTQYF. For the CDR3, the DNA is TGTGCCAGCAGCGACGGGACTAGCGGATGGGCCACAGATACGCAGTATTTT. The full variable domain, with the rest looked up from reference TRBV2 and TRBJ2-3, is EPEVTQTPSHQVTQMGQEVILRCVPISNHLYFYWYRQILGQKVEFLVSFYNNEISEKSEIFDDQFSVERPDGSNFTLKIRSTKLEDSAMYFCASSDGTSGWATDTQYFGPGTRLTVL.

The CDR3 bases are TGTGCCAGCAGCCAATCCGTCCCTTACAATGAGCAGTTCTTC. Its protein product is CASSQSVPYNEQFF. This chain links TRBV6-1 with TRBJ2-1; D is unclear. The V gene lost 6 bases and the J gene lost 4 bases, with 13 bases spanning the gap. This CDR3 has 14 amino acids. CDR1 MNHNS and CDR2 SASEGT come from the germline V gene.

V usage is TRBV9 and J usage is TRBJ1-2; 7 bases are shared with TRBD1. This CDR3 has 17 amino acids. Germline assignment: CDR1 SGDLS and CDR2 YYNGEE. With 0 bases clipped from V and 2 bases from J, the junction kept 10 bases outside the gene matches. CDR3 in amino acids: CASSVGVVAGGNYGYTF. The CDR3 nucleotides read TGTGCCAGCAGCGTAGGAGTTGTGGCAGGGGGGAACTATGGCTACACCTTC.

This chain joins TRBV5-1 and TRBJ2-1, with D tentatively TRBD1 (5 bases). The germline gives CDR1 SGHRS, CDR2 YFSETQ. The CDR3 is made up of 15 amino acids. The V and J ends lost 4 bases and 5 bases respectively, with 16 bases between them. Here the CDR3 reads CASSVNGASHNEQFF. The CDR3 DNA reads as TGCGCCAGCAGCGTAAATGGGGCGTCCCACAATGAGCAGTTCTTC.

The table lists this clonotype with a few counts. The chain uses TRBV5-6 and TRBJ2-6, with D tentatively TRBD1 or TRBD2 (5 bases each). Germline-derived CDR1 and CDR2 are SGHDT and YYEEEE. V was cut by 3 bases and J by 1 base, with 11 bases left in between. The CDR3 totals 16 residues. The DNA of the CDR3 is TGTGCCAGCAGCTGGGGACCGCCATCTGGGGCCAACGTCCTGACTTTC. This sequence encodes CASSWGPPSGANVLTF.

The chain uses TRBV4-2 and TRBJ2-1; TRBD2 matches at 8 bases. Germline lookup yields CDR1 LGHNA and CDR2 YNFKEQ. The CDR3 sequence is 12 residues long. With V trimmed by 2 bases and J by 10 bases, 1 base remained unmatched. The CDR3 DNA is TGTGCCAGCAGCCAACGGGAGGGAGAGCAGTTCTTC. Translating gives CASSQREGEQFF.

The chain joins TRBV20-1 to TRBJ1-2, with D hard to call. CDR1 and CDR2 (germline): DFQATT, SNEGSKA (reference sequence). This CDR3 comprises 11 residues. Trimming cost V 7 bases and J 8 bases, with 14 bases left between them. CDR3 in amino acids: CSVVRTPGYTF. In DNA form, the CDR3 reads TGCAGTGTCGTGAGGACGCCCGGCTACACCTTC.

For this clonotype: A read error may produce the germline difference seen at one junction end. The chain carries TRBV25-1 and TRBJ1-5, with a possible D match to TRBD1 (6 bases). The CDR3 extends over 14 amino acids. From germline, CDR1 is MGHDK and CDR2 SYGVNS. The CDR3 nucleotides are TGTGCCAGCAGTGAGTTAGGTACCGGACAGCCCCGGCATTTT. This gives the protein CASSELGTGQPRHF.

V gene TRBV28 combines with J gene TRBJ1-4, with D possibly being TRBD1 (5 bases). Trimming removed 5 bases from V and 8 bases from J, with 18 bases in between. CDR1 is MDHEN and CDR2 is SYDVKM in the germline V gene. The CDR3 runs 15 residues. CDR3 coding DNA: TGTGCCAGCAGTCTTCCGGGACGGCAAAGGGAAAAACTGTTTTTT. It encodes CASSLPGRQREKLFF.

This clonotype has more than one count but fewer than ten. The chain recombines TRBV7-9 with TRBJ2-3, with a tentative D call TRBD2 (6 bases). In germline, CDR1 is SEHNR, CDR2 FQNEAQ (reference sequence). This CDR3 region has 17 residues. Trimming removed 2 bases from V and 4 bases from J, with 19 bases in between. The DNA for the CDR3 is TGTGCCAGCAGCTTAATCGGTGGGACTTCAGGCTCAGATACGCAGTATTTT. It encodes CASSLIGGTSGSDTQYF.

As to this clonotype: Sequence at one end of the junction differs from germline and may be a read error. J is TRBJ2-1 and V is TRBV7-2, with D maybe TRBD2 (5 bases). CDR3 length: 16 amino acids. Germline CDR1 and CDR2: SGHTA and FQGNSA. The CDR3 here is CASSRAGPSSCNEQFF. The CDR3 bases are TGTGCCAGCAGCCGGGCCGGGCCTAGCTCCTGCAATGAGCAGTTCTTC.

Written as DNA, the CDR3 is TGTGCCAGCAGCTTAGGTGGGCAGGGGCAAAACACTGAAGCTTTCTTT. Its protein product is CASSLGGQGQNTEAFF. The chain is built from TRBV11-2 and TRBJ1-1; a weak D match, TRBD1 (6 bases). The CDR3 is 16 residues long. The V end lost 1 base, the J end lost 2 bases, and 14 bases lay between the germline ends. CDR1 is SGHAT and CDR2 is FQNNGV in the germline V gene.

The V call is TRBV30, the J call TRBJ1-4; no definite D call. The V end was cut by 3 bases, the J end by 5 bases, with 7 bases between. This CDR3 has 12 amino acids. Germline CDR1 GTSNPN, CDR2 SVGIG (reference sequence). In DNA, the CDR3 is TGTGCCTGGAGACAGAGAAATGAAAAACTGTTTTTT. Residues: CAWRQRNEKLFF. Using reference TRBV30 and TRBJ1-4 for the parts outside the CDR3, the full variable domain is SQTIHQWPATLVQPVGSPLSLECTVEGTSNPNLYWYRQAAGRGLQLLFYSVGIGQISSEVPQNLSASRPQDRQFILSSKKLLLSDSGFYLCAWRQRNEKLFFGSGTQLSVL.

This clonotype was seen many times. CDR3 coding DNA: TGCGCCAGCAGCCAAGAGGAAACCGGGGTCGAGCAGTACTTC. Translating it yields CASSQEETGVEQYF. The V gene is TRBV4-1, the J gene TRBJ2-7; D is perhaps TRBD2 (5 bases). With 0 bases removed from V and 6 bases from J, the gap between germline ends came to 12 bases. Germline CDR1 MGHRA, CDR2 YSYEKL. The CDR3 runs to 14 residues.

At least ten counts were recorded for this clonotype. CDR3 protein: CSARDLRDSYEQYF. CDR3 in DNA: TGCAGTGCTAGAGATCTGAGAGACTCCTACGAGCAGTACTTC. This chain connects TRBV20-1 to TRBJ2-7, with D hard to call. Germline-derived CDR1 and CDR2 are DFQATT and SNEGSKA (reference sequence). V dropped 0 bases and J dropped 0 bases, with 9 bases sitting between them. The CDR3 covers 14 residues.

The CDR3: CASSPEQLYGYTF. DNA for the CDR3: TGTGCCAGCAGCCCGGAACAGCTCTATGGCTACACCTTC. The chain joins TRBV3-1 to TRBJ1-2, with D unresolved. There are 13 residues in the CDR3. Germline V CDR1 and CDR2: LGHDT, YNNKEL (reference sequence). The ends were cut back, 4 bases at V and 4 bases at J, with 10 bases in the middle.

This chain joins TRBV5-1 and TRBJ2-6, with 7 bases identical to TRBD1. Germline V gene sequence: CDR1 SGHRS, CDR2 YFSETQ. V lost 2 bases to trimming and J lost 2 bases; unmatched junction nucleotides: 7. CDR3 length: 17 residues. The CDR3 nucleotides are TGCGCCAGCAGCTTTCGTTTGCAGGGGGCTGGGGCCAACGTCCTGACTTTC. This sequence encodes CASSFRLQGAGANVLTF.

This clonotype was seen more than once but under ten times. This chain connects TRBV28 to TRBJ2-5, with 10 bases lining up with TRBD1. The CDR3 is made up of 16 amino acids. The germline CDR1 and CDR2 sequences are MDHEN and SYDVKM. The J segment lost 5 bases and the V segment lost 5 bases, leaving 11 bases of the junction unmatched. The CDR3 bases are TGTGCCAGCAGTCCGGGACAGGGGTTTCGCGGGGAGACCCAGTACTTC. This encodes CASSPGQGFRGETQYF.

As regards this clonotype: A read error may account for a junction end that differs from germline. The chain has TRBV7-7 and TRBJ2-3; 15 bases map to TRBD2. Germline CDR1 and CDR2: SSHAT and FNYEAQ (reference sequence). There are 16 residues in the CDR3. CDR3: CANSFGLAGGQDTQYF. The DNA for the CDR3 is TGTGCCAACAGCTTTGGACTAGCGGGGGGGCAAGATACGCAGTATTTT.

The chain joins TRBV20-1 to TRBJ2-3; 10 bases align to TRBD2. CDR1 and CDR2 (germline): DFQATT, SNEGSKA (reference sequence). The CDR3 contains 17 residues. Unmatched junction bases numbered 12, after V lost 1 base and J lost 5 bases. Here the CDR3 DNA reads TGCAGTGCTAGAGGCCTGACAGCGGGAGGGCCGTTAGATACGCAGTATTTT. It codes for CSARGLTAGGPLDTQYF.

The chain couples TRBV29-1 to TRBJ1-1, with 7 bases lining up with TRBD1. Trimming at V came to 5 bases and at J to 0 bases, leaving 6 bases not matched to a gene. CDR1 and CDR2 (germline): SQVTM, ANQGSEA. This CDR3 is built from 14 residues. Here the CDR3 reads CSVSITGVNTEAFF. DNA of the CDR3: TGCAGCGTTTCTATAACAGGGGTGAACACTGAAGCTTTCTTT. The whole variable domain, remainder taken from reference TRBV29-1 and TRBJ1-1, is SAVISQKPSRDICQRGTSLTIQCQVDSQVTMMFWYRQQPGQSLTLIATANQGSEATYESGFVIDKFPISRPNLTFSTLTVSNMSPEDSSIYLCSVSITGVNTEAFFGQGTRLTVV.

This clonotype was observed a few times. This chain uses TRBV12-3 or TRBV12-4 with TRBJ1-2; tentative D call: TRBD1 (6 bases). The length of the CDR3 is 15 residues. Trimming cost V 5 bases and J 4 bases, with 17 bases left between them. CDR3 coding DNA: TGTGCCAGCAGTGTTCGGGACACCTCTGGCTATGGCTACACCTTC. Translating it yields CASSVRDTSGYGYTF.

This chain links TRBV20-1 with TRBJ2-7, with 8 positions matching TRBD2. V shed 5 bases and J 6 bases; nucleotides not matched to a gene: 12. In germline, CDR1 is DFQATT, CDR2 SNEGSKA (reference sequence). The CDR3 totals 14 residues. CDR3 DNA: TGCAGTGCTGGGGATAGCGGGACTATCTTCGAGCAGTACTTC. It is translated as CSAGDSGTIFEQYF.

This clonotype was seen a handful of times. The chain carries TRBV20-1 and TRBJ2-3; 7 nucleotides align to TRBD2. J lost 4 bases, V lost 3 bases, and 4 bases had no gene match. The CDR3 sequence is 13 residues long. Germline V CDR1 and CDR2: DFQATT, SNEGSKA (reference sequence). DNA for the CDR3: TGCAGTGCTAGTGTGGGAGGGCCAGATACGCAGTATTTT. Protein product: CSASVGGPDTQYF.